The 14 T cell receptor beta chains below were found in one sample sequenced in a study of T cells expressing NK-cell markers. TCRdb reworked the 5' RACE reads into one entry per CDR3 protein, no DNA. Reported are 200,000 to 300,000 distinct CDR3 sequences; the ten largest clones contain around 0.4%. The sequenced sample was blood T cells: a sorted CD56 or NKG2C T cell subset, CD4+ or CD8+ T cells, or bulk PBMC T cells (not recorded which). The source of these receptors is a man aged 18 to 35 in good health.

The chain carries TRBV20-1 and TRBJ1-4; the D gene TCRdb calls, TRBD1, cannot be checked with no DNA. Germline V gene sequence: CDR1 DFQATT, CDR2 SNEGSKA (reference sequence). This CDR3 has 17 amino acids. This CDR3 is CSASGTGGWSTNEKLFF.

The chain couples TRBV12-3 or TRBV12-4 to TRBJ2-1. This CDR3 is 14 amino acids long. CDR3 protein: CASSLALLVDEQFF.

The chain links TRBV4-3 to TRBJ2-1; the TRBD2 assignment by TCRdb is unverifiable without DNA. Germline lookup yields CDR1 LGHNA and CDR2 YSLEER. This CDR3 has 17 amino acids. The CDR3 here is CASSQEIALAGYNEQFF.

This chain joins TRBV10-3 and TRBJ1-5; there is no DNA to check the TCRdb D call of TRBD1. In germline, CDR1 is ENHRY, CDR2 SYGVKD. The CDR3 consists of 15 residues. The CDR3: CAISRGQGLDQPQHF.

The V gene is TRBV7-3, the J gene TRBJ2-3. Germline V lookup: CDR1 SGHTA, CDR2 FQGTGA. The CDR3 contains 14 residues. The chain's CDR3 is CASSPGVSTDTQYF.

This chain links TRBV7-2 with TRBJ1-4. The CDR3 runs 16 residues. Germline loops: CDR1 SGHTA, CDR2 FQGNSA. CDR3 protein: CASSADRPTTNEKLFF.

The chain has TRBV20-1 and TRBJ2-3; TCRdb names TRBD1, which stays unverified in the absence of DNA. Germline V gives CDR1 DFQATT, CDR2 SNEGSKA (reference sequence). CDR3 length equals 12 residues. The CDR3 spells CSASVQGDTQYF.

V gene TRBV29-1 combines with J gene TRBJ1-1; TCRdb's assignment of TRBD1 cannot be checked, as there is no DNA. Germline V CDR1 and CDR2: SQVTM, ANQGSEA. The CDR3 is 15 amino acids. This CDR3 reads CSVTGANSMNTEAFF.

V is TRBV15 and J is TRBJ1-1; TCRdb calls TRBD1, which cannot be checked without DNA. CDR3 length equals 14 residues. Germline V gene sequence: CDR1 LNHNV, CDR2 YYDKDF (reference sequence). CDR3 region: CATSRRTGWAEAFF.

The chain uses TRBV7-8 and TRBJ1-5; the TCRdb D gene call, TRBD1, has no DNA to confirm it. This CDR3 contains 14 residues. In germline, CDR1 is SGHVS, CDR2 FQNEAQ. The CDR3 sequence is CASSFDRGPQPQHF. The full variable domain, rest sourced from reference TRBV7-8 and TRBJ1-5, is GAGVSQSPRYKVAKRGQDVALRCDPISGHVSLFWYQQALGQGPEFLTYFQNEAQLDKSGLPSDRFFAERPEGSVSTLKIQRTQQEDSAVYLCASSFDRGPQPQHFGDGTRLSIL.

The chain is built from TRBV18 and TRBJ1-1. Germline V gene data show CDR1 as KGHSH and CDR2 as LQKENI. This CDR3 region has 15 residues. The CDR3 reads CASSPNGVVNTEAFF.

The chain joins TRBV12-3 or TRBV12-4 to TRBJ2-3; without DNA, the TCRdb call of TRBD1 cannot be checked. The CDR3 covers 16 residues. The CDR3 sequence is CASSFYPAMDTDTQYF.

The chain is built from TRBV7-2 and TRBJ2-1; with no DNA, the TCRdb D assignment of TRBD1 cannot be verified. This CDR3 contains 16 residues. Germline loops: CDR1 SGHTA, CDR2 FQGNSA. The CDR3 reads CASSLERDTLYNEQFF.

V and J are TRBV27 and TRBJ1-2; TCRdb selects TRBD1, and the lack of DNA leaves this call unchecked. The CDR3 totals 12 residues. The germline V gene encodes CDR1 MNHEY and CDR2 SMNVEV (reference sequence). The CDR3 loop reads CASSTPGHGYTF.